In its sample, the clone carrying this TCR beta chain was seen once. This sample is drawn from a study of blood T cell repertoires in COVID-19. Whole-study context: Material from acute and convalescent COVID-19 was sourced from the United States, Italy and Spain. From T cells, B-cell-depleted T cells, or PBMCs came the material, which was cDNA or gDNA.

Authors' processing steps: Nucleated cell number was recorded as an estimate derived from reference gene primer amplification. Clones were sequenced by immunoSEQ multiplex PCR, and TCRdb holds only the in-frame ones, with some missing. V and J calls plus clone size are reproduced from that table; the DNA served to infer D and trimming. The sample consists of 110,000 to 150,000 clones, less than 85% of them appearing once. The length of the CDR3 is 18 residues. Trimming pared 0 bases from V and 0 bases from J, leaving 12 bases between. The gene calls are TRBV6-7 and TRBJ2-6; no firm D call. TRBV6-7 is annotated as an ORF whose role is uncertain. Sample: peripheral blood. This clonotype originated in an elderly woman in a cohort sampled during active or convalescent COVID-19. The CDR3 coding sequence is TGTGCCAGCAGTTACTCGAAGCCCCCGAGCTCTGGGGCCAACGTCCTGACTTTC. Amino acids: CASSYSKPPSSGANVLTF.